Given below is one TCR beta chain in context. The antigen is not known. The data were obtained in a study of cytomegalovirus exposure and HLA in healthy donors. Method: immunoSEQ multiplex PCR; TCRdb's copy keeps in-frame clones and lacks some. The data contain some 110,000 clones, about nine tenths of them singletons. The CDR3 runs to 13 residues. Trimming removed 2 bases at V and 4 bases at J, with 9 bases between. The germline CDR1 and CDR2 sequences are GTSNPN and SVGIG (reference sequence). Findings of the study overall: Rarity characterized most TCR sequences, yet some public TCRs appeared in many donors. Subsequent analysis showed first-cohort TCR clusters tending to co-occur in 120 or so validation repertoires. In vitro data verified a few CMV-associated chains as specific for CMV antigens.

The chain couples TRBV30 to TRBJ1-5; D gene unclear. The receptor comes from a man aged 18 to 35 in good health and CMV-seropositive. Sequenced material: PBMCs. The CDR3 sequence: CAWSMADNQPQHF. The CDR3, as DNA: TGTGCCTGGAGTATGGCGGATAATCAGCCCCAGCATTTT.